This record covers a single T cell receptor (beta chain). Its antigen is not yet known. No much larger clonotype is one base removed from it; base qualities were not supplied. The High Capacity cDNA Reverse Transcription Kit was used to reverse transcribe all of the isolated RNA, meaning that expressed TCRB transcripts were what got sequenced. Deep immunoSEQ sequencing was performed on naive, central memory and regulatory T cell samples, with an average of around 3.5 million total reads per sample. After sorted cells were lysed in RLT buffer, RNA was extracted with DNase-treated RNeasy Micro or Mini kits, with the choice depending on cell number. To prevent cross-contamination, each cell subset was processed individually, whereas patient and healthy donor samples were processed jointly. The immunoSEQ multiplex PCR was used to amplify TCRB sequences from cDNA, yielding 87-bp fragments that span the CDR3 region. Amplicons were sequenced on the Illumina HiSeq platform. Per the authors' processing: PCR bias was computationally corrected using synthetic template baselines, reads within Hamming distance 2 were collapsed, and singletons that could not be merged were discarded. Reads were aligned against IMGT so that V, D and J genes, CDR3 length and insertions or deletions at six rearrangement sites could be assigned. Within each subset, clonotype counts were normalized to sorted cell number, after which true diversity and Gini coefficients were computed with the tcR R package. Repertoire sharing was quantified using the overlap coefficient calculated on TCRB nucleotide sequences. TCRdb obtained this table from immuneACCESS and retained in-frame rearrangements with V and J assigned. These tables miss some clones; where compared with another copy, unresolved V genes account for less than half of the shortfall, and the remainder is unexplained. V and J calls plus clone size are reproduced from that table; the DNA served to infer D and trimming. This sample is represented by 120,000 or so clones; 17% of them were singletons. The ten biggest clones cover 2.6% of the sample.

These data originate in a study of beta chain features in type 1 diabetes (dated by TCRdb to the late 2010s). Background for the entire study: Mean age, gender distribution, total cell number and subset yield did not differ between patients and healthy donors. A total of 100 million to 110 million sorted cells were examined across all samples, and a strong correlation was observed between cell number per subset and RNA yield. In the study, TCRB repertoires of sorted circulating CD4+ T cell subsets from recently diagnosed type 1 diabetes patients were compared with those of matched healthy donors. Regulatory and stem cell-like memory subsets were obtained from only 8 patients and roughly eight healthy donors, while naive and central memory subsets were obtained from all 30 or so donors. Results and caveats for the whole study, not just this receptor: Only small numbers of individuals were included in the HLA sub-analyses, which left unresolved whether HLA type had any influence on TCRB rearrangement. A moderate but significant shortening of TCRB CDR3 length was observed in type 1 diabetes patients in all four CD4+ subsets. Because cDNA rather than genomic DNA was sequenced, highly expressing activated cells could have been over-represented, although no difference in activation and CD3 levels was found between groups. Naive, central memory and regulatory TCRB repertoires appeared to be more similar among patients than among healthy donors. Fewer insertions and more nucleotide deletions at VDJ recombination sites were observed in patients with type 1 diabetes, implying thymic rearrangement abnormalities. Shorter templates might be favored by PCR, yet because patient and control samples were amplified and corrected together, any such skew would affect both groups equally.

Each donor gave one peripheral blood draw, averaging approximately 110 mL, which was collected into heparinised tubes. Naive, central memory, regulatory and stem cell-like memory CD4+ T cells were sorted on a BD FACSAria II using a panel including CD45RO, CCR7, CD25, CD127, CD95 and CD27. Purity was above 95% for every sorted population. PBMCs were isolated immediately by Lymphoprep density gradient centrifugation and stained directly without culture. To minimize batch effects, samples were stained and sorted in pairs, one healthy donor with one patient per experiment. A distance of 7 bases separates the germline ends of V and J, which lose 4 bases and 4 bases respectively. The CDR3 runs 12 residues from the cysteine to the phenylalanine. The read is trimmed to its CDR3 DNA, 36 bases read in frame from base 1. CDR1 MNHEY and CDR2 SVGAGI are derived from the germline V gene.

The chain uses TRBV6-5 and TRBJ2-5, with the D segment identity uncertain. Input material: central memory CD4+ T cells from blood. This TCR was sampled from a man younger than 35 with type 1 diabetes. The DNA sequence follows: TGTGCCAGCAGTTCCCAACTAGAGACCCAGTACTTC. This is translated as CASSSQLETQYF.